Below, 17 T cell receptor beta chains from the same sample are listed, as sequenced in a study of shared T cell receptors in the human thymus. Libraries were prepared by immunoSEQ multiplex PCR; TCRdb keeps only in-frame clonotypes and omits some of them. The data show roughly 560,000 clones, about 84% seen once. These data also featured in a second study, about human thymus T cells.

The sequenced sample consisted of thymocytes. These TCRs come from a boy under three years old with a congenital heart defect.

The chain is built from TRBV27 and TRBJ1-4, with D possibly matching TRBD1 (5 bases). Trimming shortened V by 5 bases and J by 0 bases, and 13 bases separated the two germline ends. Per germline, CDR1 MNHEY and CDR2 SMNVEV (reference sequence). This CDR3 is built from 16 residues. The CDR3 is CASSPWTPATNEKLFF. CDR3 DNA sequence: TGTGCCAGCAGTCCATGGACACCAGCAACTAATGAAAAACTGTTTTTT.

The CDR3, as DNA: TGCAGCGCCCGGGGACAGGGGGCGTACGAGCAGTACTTC. Its translation: CSARGQGAYEQYF. The chain recombines TRBV29-1 with TRBJ2-7; TRBD1 aligns across 12 bases. Unmatched junction bases numbered 5, after V lost 7 bases and J lost 4 bases. This CDR3 is built from 13 residues. Germline CDR1 reads SQVTM; CDR2 reads ANQGSEA.

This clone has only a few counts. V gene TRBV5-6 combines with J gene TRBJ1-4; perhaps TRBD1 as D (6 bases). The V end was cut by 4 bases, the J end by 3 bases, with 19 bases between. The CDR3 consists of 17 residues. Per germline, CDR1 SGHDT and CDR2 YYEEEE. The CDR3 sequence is CASSNLARGSANEKLFF. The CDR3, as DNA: TGTGCCAGCAGCAACCTCGCAAGGGGGTCGGCTAATGAAAAACTGTTTTTT.

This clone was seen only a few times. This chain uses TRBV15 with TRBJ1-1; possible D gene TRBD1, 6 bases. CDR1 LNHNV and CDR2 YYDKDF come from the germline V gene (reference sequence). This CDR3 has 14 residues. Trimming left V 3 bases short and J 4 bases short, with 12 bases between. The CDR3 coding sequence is TGTGCCACCAGCAGGCGCACAGGGTGCACTGAAGCTTTCTTT. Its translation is CATSRRTGCTEAFF.

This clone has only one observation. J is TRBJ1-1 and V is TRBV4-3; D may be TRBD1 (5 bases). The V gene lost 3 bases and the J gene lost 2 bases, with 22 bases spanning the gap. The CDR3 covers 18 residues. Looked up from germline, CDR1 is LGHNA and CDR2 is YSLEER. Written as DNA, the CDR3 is TGCGCCAGCAGCCACCACCCCTGGAGGGCAGGGACCAACACTGAAGCTTTCTTT. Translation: CASSHHPWRAGTNTEAFF.

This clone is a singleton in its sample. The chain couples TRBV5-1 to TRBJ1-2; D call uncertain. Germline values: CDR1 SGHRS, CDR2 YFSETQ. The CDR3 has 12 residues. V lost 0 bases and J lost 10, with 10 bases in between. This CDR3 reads CASSLAHSNYTF. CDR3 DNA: TGCGCCAGCAGCTTGGCCCATTCTAACTACACCTTC.

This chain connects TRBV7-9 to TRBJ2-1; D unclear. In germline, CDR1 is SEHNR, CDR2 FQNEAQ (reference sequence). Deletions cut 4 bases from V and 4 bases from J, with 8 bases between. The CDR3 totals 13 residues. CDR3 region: CASSSQRYNEQFF. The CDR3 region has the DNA TGTGCCAGCAGCTCTCAGAGGTACAATGAGCAGTTCTTC.

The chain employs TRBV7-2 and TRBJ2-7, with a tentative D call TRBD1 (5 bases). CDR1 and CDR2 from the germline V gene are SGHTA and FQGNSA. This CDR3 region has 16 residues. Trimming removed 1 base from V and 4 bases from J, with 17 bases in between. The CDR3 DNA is TGTGCCAGCAGCTTAGATCAGGGAACCCCCCAGTACGAGCAGTACTTC. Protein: CASSLDQGTPQYEQYF.

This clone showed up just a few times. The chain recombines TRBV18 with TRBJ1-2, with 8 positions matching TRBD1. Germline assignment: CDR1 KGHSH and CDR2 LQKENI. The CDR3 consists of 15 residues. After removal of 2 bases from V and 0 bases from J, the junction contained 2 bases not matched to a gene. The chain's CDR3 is CASSPVDRANYGYTF. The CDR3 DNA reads TGTGCCAGCTCACCAGTGGACAGGGCTAACTATGGCTACACCTTC.

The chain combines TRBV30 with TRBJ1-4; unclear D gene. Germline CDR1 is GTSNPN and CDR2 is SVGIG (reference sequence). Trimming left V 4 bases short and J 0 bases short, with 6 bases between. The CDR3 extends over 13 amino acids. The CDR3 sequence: CAWNSATNEKLFF. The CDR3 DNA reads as TGTGCCTGGAACAGTGCAACTAATGAAAAACTGTTTTTT. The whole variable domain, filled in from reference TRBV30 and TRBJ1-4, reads SQTIHQWPATLVQPVGSPLSLECTVEGTSNPNLYWYRQAAGRGLQLLFYSVGIGQISSEVPQNLSASRPQDRQFILSSKKLLLSDSGFYLCAWNSATNEKLFFGSGTQLSVL.

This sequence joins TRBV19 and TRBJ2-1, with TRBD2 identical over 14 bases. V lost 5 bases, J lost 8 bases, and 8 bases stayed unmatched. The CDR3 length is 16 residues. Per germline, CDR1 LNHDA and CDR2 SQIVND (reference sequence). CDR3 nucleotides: TGTGCCAGTAGTCTCGGGACTAGCGGGAGTGAGGATGAGCAGTTCTTC. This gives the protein CASSLGTSGSEDEQFF. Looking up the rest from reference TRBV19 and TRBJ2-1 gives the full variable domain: DGGITQSPKYLFRKEGQNVTLSCEQNLNHDAMYWYRQDPGQGLRLIYYSQIVNDFQKGDIAEGYSVSREKKESFPLTVTSAQKNPTAFYLCASSLGTSGSEDEQFFGPGTRLTVL.

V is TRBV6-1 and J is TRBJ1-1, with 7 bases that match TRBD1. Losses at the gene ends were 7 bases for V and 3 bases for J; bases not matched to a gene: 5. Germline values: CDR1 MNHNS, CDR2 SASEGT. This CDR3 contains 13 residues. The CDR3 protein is CASNRGTDTEAFF. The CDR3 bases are TGTGCCAGCAACAGGGGCACGGACACTGAAGCTTTCTTT.

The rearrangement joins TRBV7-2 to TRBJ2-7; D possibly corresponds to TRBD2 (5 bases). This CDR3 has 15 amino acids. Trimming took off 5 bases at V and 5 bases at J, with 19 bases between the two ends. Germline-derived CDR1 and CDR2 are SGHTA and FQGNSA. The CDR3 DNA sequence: TGTGCCAGCAGCCCTCATGGGATCCAGAGGGACGAGCAGTACTTC. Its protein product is CASSPHGIQRDEQYF.

The CDR3 sequence: CASSLGLRGKNTEAFF. CDR3 sequence (DNA): TGTGCCAGCAGCTTAGGTCTCAGGGGGAAGAACACTGAAGCTTTCTTT. This rearrangement joins TRBV7-2 to TRBJ1-1; 7 nucleotides line up with TRBD1. The V segment lost 1 base and the J segment 1 base; nucleotides outside the gene matches: 6. The length of the CDR3 is 16 residues. Germline V lookup: CDR1 SGHTA, CDR2 FQGNSA. The full variable domain, rest sourced from reference TRBV7-2 and TRBJ1-1, is GAGVSQSPSNKVTEKGKDVELRCDPISGHTALYWYRQSLGQGLEFLIYFQGNSAPDKSGLPSDRFSAERTGGSVSTLTIQRTQQEDSAVYLCASSLGLRGKNTEAFFGQGTRLTVV.

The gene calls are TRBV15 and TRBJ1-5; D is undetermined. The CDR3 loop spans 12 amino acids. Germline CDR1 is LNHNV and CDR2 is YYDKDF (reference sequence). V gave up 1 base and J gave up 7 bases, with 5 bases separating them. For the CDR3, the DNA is TGTGCCACCAGCAGAGTCAGACAGCCCCAGCATTTT. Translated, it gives CATSRVRQPQHF.

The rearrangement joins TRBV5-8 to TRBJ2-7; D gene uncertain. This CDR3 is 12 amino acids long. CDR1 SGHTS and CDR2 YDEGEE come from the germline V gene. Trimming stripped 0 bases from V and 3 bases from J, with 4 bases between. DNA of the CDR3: TGTGCCAGCAGCTTGGATCTCTACGAGCAGTACTTC. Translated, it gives CASSLDLYEQYF. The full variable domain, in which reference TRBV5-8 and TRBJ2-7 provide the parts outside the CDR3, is EAGVTQSPTHLIKTRGQQATLRCSPISGHTSVYWYQQALGLGLQFLLWYDEGEERNRGNFPPRFSGRQFPNYSSELNVNALELEDSALYLCASSLDLYEQYFGPGTRLTVT.

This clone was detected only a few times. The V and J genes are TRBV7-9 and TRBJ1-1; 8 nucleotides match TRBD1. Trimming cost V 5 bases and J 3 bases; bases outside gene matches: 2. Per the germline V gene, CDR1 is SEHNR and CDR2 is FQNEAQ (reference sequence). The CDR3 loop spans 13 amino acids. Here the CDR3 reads CASSPDRDTEAFF. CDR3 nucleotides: TGTGCCAGCAGCCCGGACAGGGACACTGAAGCTTTCTTT.